The entry that follows covers one TCR beta chain sequence. The record originates from a study of blood T cell repertoires in COVID-19. Study information: Some COVID-19 samples were acute and others convalescent; all came from the United States, Italy and Spain.

Here immunoSEQ multiplex PCR was the method, and the copy in TCRdb shows in-frame clones only, minus some. Here the sample spans hundreds of thousands of clones, 70% to 90% being singletons. Seattle researchers signed up patients amid active infection and tracked them longitudinally. Germline V gives CDR1 SQVTM, CDR2 ANQGSEA. The CDR3 runs 18 residues. The J segment lost 6 bases and the V segment lost 6 bases, leaving 22 bases of the junction unmatched. The rearrangement links TRBV29-1 to TRBJ1-5; TRBD1 matches 8 bases. This receptor was taken from a woman in her twenties or thirties with COVID-19, enrolled during active disease. The sample taken for sequencing was peripheral blood. The CDR3 is CSVGGGAGGAADSQPQHF. The CDR3 DNA is TGCAGCGTCGGAGGGGGGGCAGGGGGCGCGGCAGATTCTCAGCCCCAGCATTTT.